These T cell receptor beta chains were read from a single sample in a study of metastatic and nonmetastatic thyroid tumors. TCRdb reprocessed the PCR reads via MiXCR. In the table there are some 14,000 clones, approximately 12% of which are singletons. Sequenced sample: blood. The receptors were gathered from a female donor with papillary thyroid cancer or a benign thyroid nodule (not recorded which). Some clones in this sample may be carry-over from other donors' samples. The conserved cysteine and the conserved F or W are not part of the CDR3 here. The order of the fields is CDR3 protein, CDR3 length, J gene, V gene.

CDR3: ASSKDRNGYT; length: 10; J: TRBJ1-2; V: TRBV2
CDR3: ASSDTGGTDTQY; length: 12; J: TRBJ2-3; V: TRBV6-4
CDR3: SVEGPLAISTDTQY; length: 14; J: TRBJ2-3; V: TRBV29-1
CDR3: ASSAGTSTNEKLF; length: 13; J: TRBJ1-4; V: TRBV19
CDR3: AISTTSGGNTGELF; length: 14; J: TRBJ2-2; V: TRBV10-3
CDR3: ATSDLPPKRLHSPLH; length: 15; J: TRBJ1-6; V: TRBV24-1
CDR3: SVNSGGAGNEQF; length: 12; J: TRBJ2-1; V: TRBV29-1
CDR3: ASSPIGGAAYQETQY; length: 15; J: TRBJ2-5; V: TRBV7-9
CDR3: ASSELAGGQETQY; length: 13; J: TRBJ2-5; V: TRBV6-1
CDR3: ASSLYGTGELF; length: 11; J: TRBJ2-2; V: TRBV5-1
CDR3: ASRHNLDSAYEQY; length: 13; J: TRBJ2-7; V: TRBV11-2
CDR3: ASSPPGVDTQY; length: 11; J: TRBJ2-3; V: TRBV7-7
CDR3: SARWGEGQPQH; length: 11; J: TRBJ1-5; V: TRBV20-1
CDR3: ASKRTGGSYGYT; length: 12; J: TRBJ1-2; V: TRBV6-4
CDR3: SARLAYEQY; length: 9; J: TRBJ2-7; V: TRBV20-1
CDR3: ASSLFDFSNTEAF; length: 13; J: TRBJ1-1; V: TRBV5-1
CDR3: ASTAGTGPYEQY; length: 12; J: TRBJ2-7; V: TRBV19
CDR3: ASSPRGNTGELF; length: 12; J: TRBJ2-2; V: TRBV19
CDR3: ASSLFSETQY; length: 10; J: TRBJ2-5; V: TRBV5-1
CDR3: ASSYSGSHRGYT; length: 12; J: TRBJ1-2; V: TRBV6-2/TRBV6-3
CDR3: ASSVGTYNEQF; length: 11; J: TRBJ2-1; V: TRBV9
CDR3: SGRDPGTADNEQF; length: 13; J: TRBJ2-1; V: TRBV20-1
CDR3: ASSQMVGGNNSPLY; length: 14; J: TRBJ1-6; V: TRBV14
CDR3: ASSRPPEAF; length: 9; J: TRBJ1-1; V: TRBV6-2/TRBV6-3
CDR3: SARDGVSYEQY; length: 11; J: TRBJ2-7; V: TRBV20-1
CDR3: ASSRGESEAF; length: 10; J: TRBJ1-1; V: TRBV3-1